One and the same sample provided the 11 T cell receptor beta chains below, sequenced in a study of radiotherapy plus CTLA-4 blockade in lung cancer. The repertoire was sequenced with immunoSEQ multiplex PCR; TCRdb's copy has only in-frame clones and lacks some. Of 50,000 to 70,000 clones listed, around 80% are singletons. The specimen comprised peripheral blood, sampled from a patient treated with radiotherapy plus ipilimumab. The receptors here all came from a human donor with non-small cell lung cancer whose response to radiotherapy plus ipilimumab could not be evaluated.

The rearrangement joins TRBV13 to TRBJ2-7; 8 bases are a match to TRBD1. There are 15 residues in the CDR3. The junction had 9 bases not matched to a gene; V was cut back by 3 bases and J by 5 bases. Germline V lookup: CDR1 PRHDT, CDR2 FYEKMQ (reference sequence). Here the CDR3 DNA reads TGTGCCAGCAGCTTCTTCGGCAGGGGGCGCGACGAGCAGTACTTC. Translated, it gives CASSFFGRGRDEQYF.

This clone rates as medium-sized. The rearrangement uses TRBV19 and TRBJ1-1; 8 bases are shared with TRBD1. There are 13 residues in the CDR3. V lost 7 bases and J lost 2; bases outside the gene matches: 3. Germline CDR1 and CDR2: LNHDA and SQIVND (reference sequence). DNA for the CDR3: TGTGCCAGTACCGACAGGGGAAACACTGAAGCTTTCTTT. This sequence encodes CASTDRGNTEAFF.

V gene TRBV6-5 combines with J gene TRBJ2-2; 8 nucleotides align to TRBD1. Germline CDR1 reads MNHEY; CDR2 reads SVGAGI. Unmatched junction bases numbered 0, after V lost 0 bases and J lost 6 bases. This CDR3 spans 14 amino acids. CDR3: CASSYSQGAGELFF. CDR3 bases: TGTGCCAGCAGTTACTCACAGGGGGCCGGGGAGCTGTTTTTT.

The J gene is TRBJ1-1, the V gene TRBV7-2; 7 bases are a match to TRBD1. The CDR3 runs 13 residues. The germline V gene encodes CDR1 SGHTA and CDR2 FQGNSA. After removal of 5 bases from V and 1 base from J, the junction contained 1 base not matched to a gene. CDR3 region: CASSNRGNTEAFF. The CDR3 DNA reads as TGTGCCAGCAGCAACAGGGGGAACACTGAAGCTTTCTTT.

The chain combines TRBV5-6 with TRBJ2-1; perhaps TRBD2 as D (5 bases). The V end was cut by 6 bases, the J end by 2 bases, with 15 bases between. CDR3 length equals 15 residues. The germline V gene encodes CDR1 SGHDT and CDR2 YYEEEE. The chain's CDR3 is CASTNGKTAYNEQFF. The CDR3 DNA follows: TGTGCCAGCACCAACGGGAAGACGGCCTACAATGAGCAGTTCTTC. Based on the CDR3 plus reference TRBV5-6 and TRBJ2-1, the full variable domain is DAGVTQSPTHLIKTRGQQVTLRCSPKSGHDTVSWYQQALGQGPQFIFQYYEEEERQRGNFPDRFSGHQFPNYSSELNVNALLLGDSALYLCASTNGKTAYNEQFFGPGTRLTVL.

This chain links TRBV7-2 with TRBJ2-7; D might be TRBD2 (5 bases). CDR1 and CDR2 (germline): SGHTA, FQGNSA. The CDR3 totals 16 residues. Deletions cut 5 bases from V and 3 bases from J, with 20 bases between. In nucleotides, the CDR3 is TGTGCCAGCAGCCTCGGGTCGTTCGGGCGGGTCTACGAGCAGTACTTC. Its protein product is CASSLGSFGRVYEQYF.

The V gene is TRBV7-2, the J gene TRBJ2-6, with TRBD1 matching 7 bases. The CDR3 is made up of 18 amino acids. Germline CDR1 is SGHTA and CDR2 is FQGNSA. V shed 3 bases and J 0 bases; nucleotides not matched to a gene: 8. CDR3 DNA sequence: TGTGCCAGCAGCTTTACAGGGGCTGGATTCTCTGGGGCCAACGTCCTGACTTTC. Protein: CASSFTGAGFSGANVLTF.

Only a few counts were recorded for this clone. This rearrangement joins TRBV4-3 to TRBJ2-2, with 11 bases fitting TRBD2. The germline CDR1 and CDR2 sequences are LGHNA and YSLEER. The CDR3 covers 17 residues. Trimming cost V 1 base and J 4 bases; bases outside gene matches: 5. This CDR3 reads CASSQVVAGGTTGELFF. CDR3 coding DNA: TGCGCCAGCAGCCAAGTCGTAGCGGGAGGGACCACCGGGGAGCTGTTTTTT.

The chain has TRBV6-1 and TRBJ2-7, with a tentative D call TRBD1 (6 bases). Germline V CDR1 and CDR2: MNHNS, SASEGT. This CDR3 contains 15 residues. V was clipped by 6 bases and J by 3 bases, with 18 bases between them. For the CDR3, the DNA is TGTGCCAGCAGGGAACAAGGGGGTGGTTTCTACGAGCAGTACTTC. It encodes CASREQGGGFYEQYF.

The rearrangement links TRBV28 to TRBJ2-7; 9 bases map to TRBD2. V dropped 7 bases and J dropped 2; count of bases not matched to a gene: 12. This CDR3 contains 16 residues. Germline-derived CDR1 and CDR2 are MDHEN and SYDVKM. For the CDR3, the DNA is TGTGCCAGCACTACGTCCGTTGCTAGCGGGACCTACGAGCAGTACTTC. Its translation is CASTTSVASGTYEQYF.

The gene calls are TRBV7-2 and TRBJ2-1; tentatively, D is TRBD1 (5 bases). Germline V lookup: CDR1 SGHTA, CDR2 FQGNSA. The CDR3 is 16 amino acids. With 5 bases removed from V and 2 bases from J, the gap between germline ends came to 16 bases. CDR3 nucleotides: TGTGCCAGCAGCATCACGGCAGGGCGGACCTACAATGAGCAGTTCTTC. Translating gives CASSITAGRTYNEQFF.